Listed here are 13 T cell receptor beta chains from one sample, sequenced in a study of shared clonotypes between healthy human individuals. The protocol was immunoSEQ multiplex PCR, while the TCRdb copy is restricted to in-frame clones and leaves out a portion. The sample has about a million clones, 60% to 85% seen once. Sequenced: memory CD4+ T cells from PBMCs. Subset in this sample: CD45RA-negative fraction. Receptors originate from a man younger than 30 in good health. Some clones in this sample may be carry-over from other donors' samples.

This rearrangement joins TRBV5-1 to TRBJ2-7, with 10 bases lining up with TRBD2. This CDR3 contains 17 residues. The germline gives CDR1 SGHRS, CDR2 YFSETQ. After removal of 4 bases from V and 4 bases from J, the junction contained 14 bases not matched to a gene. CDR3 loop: CASSLDSYSGRSYEQYF. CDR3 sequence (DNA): TGCGCCAGCAGCCTGGACAGCTATAGCGGGAGGAGTTACGAGCAGTACTTC.

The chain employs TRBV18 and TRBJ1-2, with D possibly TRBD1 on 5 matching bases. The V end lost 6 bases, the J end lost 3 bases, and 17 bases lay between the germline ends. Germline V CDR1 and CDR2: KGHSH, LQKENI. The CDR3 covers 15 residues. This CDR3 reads CASSAIPQVDYGYTF. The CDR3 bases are TGTGCCAGCTCCGCGATCCCACAGGTCGACTATGGCTACACCTTC.

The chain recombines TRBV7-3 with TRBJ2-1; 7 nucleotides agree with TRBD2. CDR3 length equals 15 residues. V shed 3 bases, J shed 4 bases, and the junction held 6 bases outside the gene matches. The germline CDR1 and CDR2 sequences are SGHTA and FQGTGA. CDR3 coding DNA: TGTGCCAGCAGCTTGCGTAGCGGGCATTACAATGAGCAGTTCTTC. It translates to CASSLRSGHYNEQFF.

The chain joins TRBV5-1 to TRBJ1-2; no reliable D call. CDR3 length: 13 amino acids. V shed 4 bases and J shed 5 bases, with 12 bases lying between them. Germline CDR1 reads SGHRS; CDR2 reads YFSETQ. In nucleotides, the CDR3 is TGCGCCAGCAGCCCGGACGGGAAGTATGGCTACACCTTC. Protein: CASSPDGKYGYTF.

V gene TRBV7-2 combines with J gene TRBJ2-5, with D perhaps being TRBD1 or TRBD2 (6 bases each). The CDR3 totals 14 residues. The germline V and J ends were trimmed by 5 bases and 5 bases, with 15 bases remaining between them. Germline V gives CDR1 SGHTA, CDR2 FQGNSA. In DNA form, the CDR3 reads TGTGCCAGCAGCCCGGGGGCCTCCCGGGAGACCCAGTACTTC. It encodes CASSPGASRETQYF. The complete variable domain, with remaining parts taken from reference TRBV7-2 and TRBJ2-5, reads GAGVSQSPSNKVTEKGKDVELRCDPISGHTALYWYRQSLGQGLEFLIYFQGNSAPDKSGLPSDRFSAERTGGSVSTLTIQRTQQEDSAVYLCASSPGASRETQYFGPGTRLLVL.

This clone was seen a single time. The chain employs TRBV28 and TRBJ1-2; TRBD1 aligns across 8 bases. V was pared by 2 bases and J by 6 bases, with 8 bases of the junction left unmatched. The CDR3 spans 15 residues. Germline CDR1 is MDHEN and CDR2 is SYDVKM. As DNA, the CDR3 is TGTGCCAGCAGTTTACGGGCAGGGGGCTGGAATGGCTACACCTTC. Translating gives CASSLRAGGWNGYTF.

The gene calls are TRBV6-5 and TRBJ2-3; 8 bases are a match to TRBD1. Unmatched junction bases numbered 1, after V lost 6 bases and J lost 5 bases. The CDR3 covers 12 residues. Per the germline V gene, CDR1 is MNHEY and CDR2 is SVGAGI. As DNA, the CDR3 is TGTGCCAGCAGGACAGGGGAAGATACGCAGTATTTT. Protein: CASRTGEDTQYF.

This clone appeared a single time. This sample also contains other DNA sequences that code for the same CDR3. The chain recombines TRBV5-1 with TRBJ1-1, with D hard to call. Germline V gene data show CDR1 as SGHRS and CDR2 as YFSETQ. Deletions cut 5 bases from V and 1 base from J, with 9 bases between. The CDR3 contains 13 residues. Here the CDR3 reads CASRYDGNTEAFF. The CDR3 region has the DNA TGCGCCAGCAGATACGACGGGAACACTGAAGCTTTCTTT.

The CDR3 nucleotides are TGTGCCAGCAGCTTAGTGGGACAGGTGAACACTGAAGCTTTCTTT. The encoded protein is CASSLVGQVNTEAFF. The V call is TRBV7-9, the J call TRBJ1-1; 8 bases line up with TRBD1. Germline trimming cut 1 base from V and 0 bases from J; bases unmatched to any gene: 1. This CDR3 comprises 15 residues. CDR1 and CDR2 from the germline V gene are SEHNR and FQNEAQ (reference sequence).

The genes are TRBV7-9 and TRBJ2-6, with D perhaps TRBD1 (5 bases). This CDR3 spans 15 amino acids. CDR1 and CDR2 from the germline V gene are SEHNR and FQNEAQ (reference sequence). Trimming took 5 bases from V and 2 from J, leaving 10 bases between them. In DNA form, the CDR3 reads TGTGCCAGCAGCCCAGGACACGCTGGGGCCAACGTCCTGACTTTC. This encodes CASSPGHAGANVLTF.

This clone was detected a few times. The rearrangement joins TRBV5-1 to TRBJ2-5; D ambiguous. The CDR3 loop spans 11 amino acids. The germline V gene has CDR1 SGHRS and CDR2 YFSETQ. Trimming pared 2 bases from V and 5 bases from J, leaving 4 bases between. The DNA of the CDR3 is TGCGCCAGCAGCTTCATGGAGACCCAGTACTTC. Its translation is CASSFMETQYF.

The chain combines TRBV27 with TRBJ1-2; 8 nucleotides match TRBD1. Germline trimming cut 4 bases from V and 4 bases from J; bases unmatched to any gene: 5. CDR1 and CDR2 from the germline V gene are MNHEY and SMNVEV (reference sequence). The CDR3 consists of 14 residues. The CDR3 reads CASSSTTGVYGYTF. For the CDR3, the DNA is TGTGCCAGCAGTTCCACGACAGGGGTCTATGGCTACACCTTC.

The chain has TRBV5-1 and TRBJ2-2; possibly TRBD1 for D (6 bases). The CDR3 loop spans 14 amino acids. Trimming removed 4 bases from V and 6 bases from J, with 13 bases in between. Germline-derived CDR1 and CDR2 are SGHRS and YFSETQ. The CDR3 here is CASSPQGPPGELFF. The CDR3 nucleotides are TGCGCCAGCAGCCCCCAGGGGCCCCCCGGGGAGCTGTTTTTT. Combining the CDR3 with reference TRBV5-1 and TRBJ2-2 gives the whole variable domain KAGVTQTPRYLIKTRGQQVTLSCSPISGHRSVSWYQQTPGQGLQFLFEYFSETQRNKGNFPGRFSGRQFSNSRSEMNVSTLELGDSALYLCASSPQGPPGELFFGEGSRLTVL.